The 8 T cell receptor beta chains in this list originate from one sample, sequenced in a study of shared clonotypes between healthy human individuals. The data were produced by immunoSEQ multiplex PCR, yet TCRdb's version contains in-frame clones alone and is incomplete. This sample has 400,000 to 500,000 clones, with 79% found just once. Sequencing was done on a sample of PBMCs. These receptors were obtained from a woman aged 35 to 49 in good health. Some clones in this sample may be carry-over from other donors' samples.

V and J are TRBV18 and TRBJ2-7; 9 bases map to TRBD1. The CDR3 is 14 amino acids. With V trimmed by 3 bases and J by 7 bases, 7 bases remained unmatched. Germline assignment: CDR1 KGHSH and CDR2 LQKENI. The CDR3 reads CASSPGTGLREQYF. CDR3 DNA: TGTGCCAGCTCACCGGGGACAGGGCTTAGGGAGCAGTACTTC.

This chain joins TRBV5-1 and TRBJ2-7, with 8 positions matching TRBD1. The CDR3 covers 14 residues. The V gene end was trimmed by 2 bases and the J gene end by 7 bases; junction bases not matched to a gene: 8. Germline V CDR1 and CDR2: SGHRS, YFSETQ. As DNA, the CDR3 is TGCGCCAGCAGCTTTGGGCAGGGGGCTGATGAGCAGTACTTC. Amino acid sequence: CASSFGQGADEQYF.

This clone was counted once. This rearrangement joins TRBV7-8 to TRBJ1-2, with 9 positions matching TRBD1. With 0 bases clipped from V and 7 bases from J, the junction kept 6 bases outside the gene matches. The CDR3 length is 15 residues. Germline CDR1 SGHVS, CDR2 FQNEAQ. The CDR3 loop reads CASSLAYRGRIGYTF. The DNA of the CDR3 is TGTGCCAGCAGCTTAGCTTACAGGGGGCGGATTGGCTACACCTTC.

This clone appeared a single time. The rearrangement links TRBV28 to TRBJ2-5; 9 bases are a match to TRBD1. The closer fit of TRBJ2-7 to the DNA end suggests the J call may be wrong. The CDR3 contains 15 residues. Germline V gene lookup returns CDR1 MDHEN and CDR2 SYDVKM. This CDR3 is CASSPPGTGRYEQYF. The CDR3 nucleotides are TGTGCCAGCAGTCCTCCCGGGACAGGGAGGTACGAGCAGTACTTC.

V is TRBV2 and J is TRBJ1-1; perhaps TRBD1 as D (6 bases). Germline-derived CDR1 and CDR2 are SNHLY and FYNNEI. This CDR3 comprises 12 residues. Trimming took off 7 bases at V and 4 bases at J, with 10 bases between the two ends. The CDR3 here is CASIRGATEAFF. CDR3 nucleotides: TGTGCCAGCATACGGGGGGCCACTGAAGCTTTCTTT.

This clone was detected ten times or more. Other DNA sequences within the sample encode an identical CDR3. The V and J genes are TRBV9 and TRBJ2-7; D unclear. This CDR3 has 14 amino acids. In germline, CDR1 is SGDLS, CDR2 YYNGEE. The V and J ends lost 1 base and 0 bases respectively, with 8 bases between them. The CDR3 coding sequence is TGTGCCAGCAGCGTATCAACTGCCTCCTACGAGCAGTACTTC. Protein product: CASSVSTASYEQYF. Drawing the rest from reference TRBV9 and TRBJ2-7, the complete variable domain is DSGVTQTPKHLITATGQRVTLRCSPRSGDLSVYWYQQSLDQGLQFLIQYYNGEERAKGNILERFSAQQFPDLHSELNLSSLELGDSALYFCASSVSTASYEQYFGPGTRLTVT.

The chain employs TRBV2 and TRBJ1-5; no clear D. V was clipped by 4 bases and J by 9 bases, with 16 bases between them. Germline values: CDR1 SNHLY, CDR2 FYNNEI. The CDR3 is 14 amino acids. The CDR3 region has the DNA TGTGCCAGCAGTGTGACTGCTACGGCTGGGCCCCAGCATTTT. Protein product: CASSVTATAGPQHF.

CDR3 in amino acids: CASSAEGGELSYEQYF. The CDR3 bases are TGTGCCAGCAGTGCCGAGGGAGGGGAACTTTCCTACGAGCAGTACTTC. The chain employs TRBV6-1 and TRBJ2-7, with 7 bases lining up with TRBD2. This CDR3 contains 16 residues. Germline V gene lookup returns CDR1 MNHNS and CDR2 SASEGT. The V and J ends lost 4 bases and 1 base, in that order; junction bases with no gene match: 10.